Reported below is one T cell receptor (beta chain). The entry originates in a study of Ad26.COV2.S vaccination and SARS-CoV-2 variants. As for treatment: 15 to 20 received Ad26.COV2.S at low or high dose, single or two shots; 5 received placebo; per-sample allocation not given. It was on day 63 after the first vaccine or placebo injection that samples were taken. Data came from immunoSEQ multiplex PCR; TCRdb stores just in-frame clones and leaves some out. The table lists about 680,000 clones, 89% of them singletons. This specimen consisted of peripheral blood, obtained in a trial of Ad26.COV2.S vaccine versus placebo. This TCR was sampled from a person between 18 and 59 years old who received the Ad26.COV2.S COVID-19 vaccine or a placebo.

This chain's CDR3 is CASSESTWASYEQYF. The CDR3 DNA sequence: TGCGCCAGCAGTGAGTCGACGTGGGCCTCCTACGAGCAGTACTTC. The chain uses TRBV10-2 and TRBJ2-7, with no clear D. This CDR3 is 15 amino acids long. Germline V lookup: CDR1 WSHSY, CDR2 SAAADI. Between the trimmed V and J ends, which lost 0 bases and 0 bases, there was a span of 9 bases.